Listed below are T cell receptor beta chains from one sample, sequenced in a study of early T cells in non-severe SARS-CoV-2 infection. TCRdb itself ran the 5' RACE reads through MiXCR, one entry per CDR3 protein. The repertoire includes more than 80,000 distinct CDR3 sequences, roughly 17% of them detected once, and roughly 1.3% sits in the top ten. The sample comprised whole blood. All receptors derive from an adult who was a healthcare worker with PCR-confirmed SARS-CoV-2 infection or an uninfected control (not recorded which). Both conserved end residues are part of each CDR3. Fields, in order: D gene, J gene, V gene, clone size, CDR3 DNA, CDR3 protein. A D gene is named only where the DNA matches it firmly. For some rows the clone size is stated as once, few or many, or as a class when expanded; others skip it.

D gene: NA
J gene: TRBJ2-3
V gene: TRBV6-4
clone size: few
CDR3 DNA: TGTGCCAGCGGAGAAGGAGGGCTGGGCACAGATACGCAGTATTTT
CDR3 protein: CASGEGGLGTDTQYF

D gene: NA
J gene: TRBJ2-7
V gene: TRBV12-3/TRBV12-4
clone size: few
CDR3 DNA: TGTGCCAGCAGTTTTTGGGGTAATCCCGCCTACGAGCAGTACTTC
CDR3 protein: CASSFWGNPAYEQYF

D gene: NA
J gene: TRBJ2-7
V gene: TRBV28
clone size: many
CDR3 DNA: TGTGCCAGCAGTTTAATTCCCAGAGGAGGGGGAACCTACGAGCAGTACTTC
CDR3 protein: CASSLIPRGGGTYEQYF

D gene: NA
J gene: TRBJ2-1
V gene: TRBV7-9
clone size: NA
CDR3 DNA: TGTGCCAGCAGCTTAGGCCTCACGGGACGAAGGTCCTACAATGAGCAGTTCTTC
CDR3 protein: CASSLGLTGRRSYNEQFF

D gene: NA
J gene: TRBJ2-7
V gene: TRBV5-1
clone size: NA
CDR3 DNA: TGCGCCAGCAGCTTAATGCTCTCCTACGAGCAGTACTTC
CDR3 protein: CASSLMLSYEQYF

D gene: TRBD1
J gene: TRBJ2-1
V gene: TRBV20-1
clone size: many
CDR3 DNA: TGCAGTGCTAGGCACCCCACAGGGGAGTTAGGCAATGAGCAGTTCTTC
CDR3 protein: CSARHPTGELGNEQFF

D gene: NA
J gene: TRBJ1-6
V gene: TRBV28
clone size: many
CDR3 DNA: TGTGCCAGCAGTTTAGCCCGACAGACAAGCTCCTATAATTCACCCCTCCACTTT
CDR3 protein: CASSLARQTSSYNSPLHF

D gene: NA
J gene: TRBJ1-1
V gene: TRBV24-1
clone size: few
CDR3 DNA: TGTGCCACCAGTGAAGGACAGCCGAACACTGAAGCTTTCTTT
CDR3 protein: CATSEGQPNTEAFF

D gene: NA
J gene: TRBJ2-7
V gene: TRBV7-9
clone size: many
CDR3 DNA: TGTGCCAGCAGCTCGCCGGGAGCCGGCTACGAGCAGTACTTC
CDR3 protein: CASSSPGAGYEQYF

D gene: TRBD2
J gene: TRBJ2-1
V gene: TRBV29-1
clone size: many
CDR3 DNA: TGCAGCGTTGACCCTAGCGGGGTATACAATGAGCAGTTCTTC
CDR3 protein: CSVDPSGVYNEQFF